This record covers a single T cell receptor (beta chain). Its antigen is not known. The sample comes from a study of PD-1 blockade in classical Hodgkin lymphoma. The CDR3 runs 16 residues. Germline V gives CDR1 MDHEN, CDR2 SYDVKM. J was trimmed by 3 bases and V by 5 bases; bases with no gene match: 9. Time point given: cycle 4 day 1 (C4D1), after 5 to 7 weeks of nivolumab. Each patient relapsed following autologous stem cell transplantation, and prior brentuximab vedotin exposure differed. Negative selection with magnetic separation was used to purify CD4+ T cells from thawed PBMCs. The study's findings and limits: There remain no defined causes for the repertoire differences, which possibly reflect disease activity or prior therapy.

Measured with immunoSEQ multiplex PCR; TCRdb has only the in-frame clones, and not every one. The sample lists tens of thousands of clones, approximately 67% occurring once. The chain couples TRBV28 to TRBJ2-1, with 8 nucleotides matching TRBD1. The TCR originated in a human donor with classical Hodgkin lymphoma. This material consisted of CD4+ T cells from blood, taken before the fourth cycle of nivolumab. CDR3 DNA: TGTGCCAGCAGTACGAACCGGGACAGGCACTACAATGAGCAGTTCTTC. This translates into CASSTNRDRHYNEQFF.